This is a list of T cell receptor beta chains from one sample in a study of CD8+ T cells in alopecia areata. Profiling relied on immunoSEQ multiplex PCR, and the TCRdb table lists in-frame clones only, not all of them. The sample has around 120,000 clones, less than 75% seen once; the top ten hold around 30%. The source material was CD8+ T cells sorted from blood, sampled at week 4, from a patient treated with tofacitinib. These receptors came from a human donor with alopecia areata. Both conserved end residues are trimmed from each CDR3. Fields, in order: V gene, D gene, J gene, CDR3 protein. The D gene is left open where the match is weak.

TRBV9	-	TRBJ2-1	ASSVVGDSYNEQF
TRBV30	-	TRBJ2-2	MCGAGTGELF
TRBV30	-	TRBJ1-4	AWSPGTGGDEKLF
TRBV29-1	TRBD1	TRBJ1-2	SVGGGGGYGYT
TRBV23-1	-	TRBJ2-1	ASSQSDYNEQF
TRBV2	TRBD1	TRBJ1-6	ASSEGTGHASPLH
TRBV30	-	TRBJ1-5	AWSVTGNQPQH
TRBV29-1	-	TRBJ1-1	SAGFLTMNTEAF
TRBV4-1	-	-	ASSPSVGSSYEQY
TRBV7-9	-	TRBJ1-1	ASSSHPPRSGTEAF
TRBV30	TRBD2	TRBJ2-5	AWSLGGGETQY
TRBV15	-	TRBJ2-5	ATSRDRGQETQY
TRBV29-1	-	TRBJ1-4	SVQGFGGPPTNEKLF
TRBV30	-	TRBJ2-6	ASNTQGSGANVLT
TRBV5-4	TRBD2	TRBJ2-7	ASSSPGLAGGIYEQY
TRBV4-1	TRBD1	TRBJ1-1	ASSQETGNMNQAF
TRBV30	-	TRBJ1-1	AWSRTGAEAF
TRBV14	-	TRBJ2-7	ASSQEPLSYEQY
TRBV7-8	TRBD1	TRBJ1-2	ASSNVGQAYGYT
TRBV5-6	-	TRBJ1-1	ASSRGTRPEAF
TRBV6-5	TRBD1	TRBJ1-2	ASRTGADGYT
TRBV6-4	-	TRBJ1-5	ASSPDSSNQPQH
TRBV29-1	-	TRBJ1-1	SVTQIDTEAF
TRBV4-1	-	TRBJ1-2	ASSQGPGGAANYGYT
TRBV2	-	TRBJ2-3	ASSAPNTARTDTQY
TRBV30	-	TRBJ2-7	AWSVGTPYEQY
TRBV7-8	TRBD2	TRBJ2-3	ASSRGRSTDTQY
TRBV11-2	-	TRBJ2-3	ASSLVLGDTQY
TRBV30	TRBD2	TRBJ2-3	AWSAGTINTDTQY